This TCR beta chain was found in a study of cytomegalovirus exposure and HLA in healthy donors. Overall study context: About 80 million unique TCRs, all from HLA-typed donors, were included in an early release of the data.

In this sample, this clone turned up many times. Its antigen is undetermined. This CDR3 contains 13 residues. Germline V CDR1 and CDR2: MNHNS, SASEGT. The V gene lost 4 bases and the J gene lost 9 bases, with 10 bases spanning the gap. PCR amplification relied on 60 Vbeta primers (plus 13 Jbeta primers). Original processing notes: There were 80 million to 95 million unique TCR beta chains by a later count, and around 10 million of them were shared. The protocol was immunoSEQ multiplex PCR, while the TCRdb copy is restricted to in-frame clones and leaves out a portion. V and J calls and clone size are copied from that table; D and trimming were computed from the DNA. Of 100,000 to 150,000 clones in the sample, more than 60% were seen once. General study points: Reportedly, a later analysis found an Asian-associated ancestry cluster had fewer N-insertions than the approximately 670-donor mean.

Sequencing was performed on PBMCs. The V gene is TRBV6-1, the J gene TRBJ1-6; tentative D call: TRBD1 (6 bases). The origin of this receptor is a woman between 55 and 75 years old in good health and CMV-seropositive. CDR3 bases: TGTGCCAGCAGTGCGGACAGACCTTCACCCCTCCACTTT. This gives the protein CASSADRPSPLHF.